These 24 T cell receptor beta chains originate from one sample sequenced in a study of STAT5B mutations in CD4+ large granular lymphocyte leukemia (dated by TCRdb to between 2021 and 2022). The library was built by means of the immunoSEQ multiplex PCR assay. TCRdb limited this immuneACCESS table to in-frame rearrangements with V and J called. A share of clones is missing; checked studies link under half to unresolved V genes, and the rest is unexplained. The sample yields under 35,000 clones; roughly nine tenths were counted once. The ten most abundant clones make up approximately 0.41% of the sample. Sequenced sample: CD4+ T cells from blood buffy coats. The origin of the receptors is a human donor in good health.

This chain links TRBV27 with TRBJ1-1, with a tentative D call TRBD1 (5 bases). V shed 4 bases and J shed 10 bases, with 16 bases lying between them. The CDR3 has 13 residues. Germline lookup yields CDR1 MNHEY and CDR2 SMNVEV (reference sequence). In nucleotides, the CDR3 is TGTGCCAGCAGTTCACGCAGAGGGCAGGGAGCTTTCTTT. Its protein product is CASSSRRGQGAFF.

A single count supports this clone. V and J are TRBV29-1 and TRBJ1-4, with TRBD1 as a possible D gene (5 bases). The V end lost 6 bases, the J end lost 4 bases, and 15 bases lay between the germline ends. Germline V CDR1 and CDR2: SQVTM, ANQGSEA. This CDR3 spans 14 amino acids. CDR3 sequence: CSVQGLGGNEKLFF. The CDR3 DNA sequence: TGCAGCGTGCAGGGACTCGGGGGTAATGAAAAACTGTTTTTT.

The V call is TRBV5-8, the J call TRBJ2-7; D may be TRBD1 or TRBD2 (5 bases each). Looked up from germline, CDR1 is SGHTS and CDR2 is YDEGEE. The CDR3 has 14 amino acids. V lost 4 bases and J lost 0, with 11 bases in between. The CDR3 coding sequence is TGTGCCAGCAGCCGGGGCTGGGCCTCCTACGAGCAGTACTTC. Translating gives CASSRGWASYEQYF.

This clone was observed a handful of times. The chain joins TRBV7-8 to TRBJ1-2; no clear D. This CDR3 has 14 residues. Germline loops: CDR1 SGHVS, CDR2 FQNEAQ. V was clipped by 2 bases and J by 4 bases, with 11 bases between them. CDR3 DNA: TGTGCCAGCAGCTTAATAGCGTCAGGCTATGGCTACACCTTC. Translation gives CASSLIASGYGYTF. The full variable domain, rest sourced from reference TRBV7-8 and TRBJ1-2, is GAGVSQSPRYKVAKRGQDVALRCDPISGHVSLFWYQQALGQGPEFLTYFQNEAQLDKSGLPSDRFFAERPEGSVSTLKIQRTQQEDSAVYLCASSLIASGYGYTFGSGTRLTVV.

This chain links TRBV28 with TRBJ1-1; TRBD1 is a possible D gene (5 bases). V was shortened by 2 bases and J by 9 bases, with 10 bases between the two germline ends. Germline CDR1 reads MDHEN; CDR2 reads SYDVKM. The CDR3 is 12 residues long. CDR3 in amino acids: CASSLPRAQAFF. As DNA, the CDR3 is TGTGCCAGCAGTTTACCCAGGGCTCAAGCTTTCTTT.

In this sample, this clone turned up once. CDR3 sequence reads: CASRRTLAGGPRQETQYF. DNA for the CDR3: TGTGCCAGCAGAAGGACCCTAGCGGGAGGGCCCCGCCAAGAGACCCAGTACTTC. The genes are TRBV11-3 and TRBJ2-5, with TRBD2 matching 12 bases. The germline V gene encodes CDR1 SGHNT and CDR2 YENEEA. The CDR3 runs to 18 residues. Germline trimming cut 6 bases from V and 1 base from J; bases unmatched to any gene: 12.

This clone is a singleton in its sample. The V gene is TRBV28, the J gene TRBJ2-3; D is undetermined. From germline, CDR1 is MDHEN and CDR2 SYDVKM. Trimming took off 6 bases at V and 8 bases at J, with 12 bases between the two ends. The CDR3 runs to 12 residues. The CDR3 sequence is CASSLTPSTQYF. For the CDR3, the DNA is TGTGCCAGCAGCTTAACCCCTAGTACGCAGTATTTT.

The chain combines TRBV28 with TRBJ1-4; the D is unclear. Germline V lookup: CDR1 MDHEN, CDR2 SYDVKM. Trimming stripped 6 bases from V and 4 bases from J, with 18 bases between. The CDR3 totals 16 residues. The CDR3 region is CASRASVGKSNEKLFF. In nucleotides, the CDR3 is TGTGCCAGCAGAGCCTCGGTTGGTAAGAGTAATGAAAAACTGTTTTTT.

Here the CDR3 reads CASSELGVRGYTF. In DNA form, the CDR3 reads TGTGCCAGCAGTGAATTGGGGGTTCGGGGCTACACCTTC. The chain links TRBV6-1 to TRBJ1-2; perhaps TRBD1 as D (5 bases). Between the trimmed V and J ends, which lost 2 bases and 8 bases, there was a span of 12 bases. CDR3 length equals 13 residues. From germline, CDR1 is MNHNS and CDR2 SASEGT.

The V and J genes are TRBV19 and TRBJ2-1; TRBD2 matches at 14 bases. After removal of 6 bases from V and 9 bases from J, the junction contained 19 bases not matched to a gene. This CDR3 comprises 19 residues. Per germline, CDR1 LNHDA and CDR2 SQIVND (reference sequence). CDR3 coding DNA: TGTGCCAGTAGCCCCGGGACTAGCGGGAGTCCGCGGAGATGGAGTGAGCAGTTCTTC. Its translation is CASSPGTSGSPRRWSEQFF.

In its sample, this clone was seen once. The chain couples TRBV11-3 to TRBJ2-7; TRBD2 agrees at 12 bases. With 5 bases clipped from V and 2 bases from J, the junction kept 4 bases outside the gene matches. The CDR3 length is 15 residues. Germline-derived CDR1 and CDR2 are SGHNT and YENEEA. The CDR3 loop is CASSPGLAGTYEQYF. CDR3 DNA: TGTGCCAGCAGCCCTGGACTAGCGGGGACCTACGAGCAGTACTTC.

The V call is TRBV6-4, the J call TRBJ2-3; 9 nucleotides line up with TRBD2. Germline lookup yields CDR1 MRHNA and CDR2 SNTAGT. The J segment lost 2 bases and the V segment lost 2 bases, leaving 8 bases of the junction unmatched. The CDR3 runs 17 residues. The CDR3 is CASSDGGGREITDTQYF. The CDR3 DNA sequence: TGTGCCAGCAGTGACGGAGGCGGGAGGGAAATCACAGATACGCAGTATTTT.

The chain uses TRBV19 and TRBJ2-7; 12 positions match TRBD2. Per germline, CDR1 LNHDA and CDR2 SQIVND (reference sequence). After removal of 11 bases from V and 3 bases from J, the junction contained 8 bases not matched to a gene. The CDR3 loop spans 14 amino acids. DNA for the CDR3: TGTGCCTCATCTAGCGGGAGGGCCGGCTACGAGCAGTACTTC. It codes for CASSSGRAGYEQYF. The full variable domain, in which reference TRBV19 and TRBJ2-7 provide the parts outside the CDR3, is DGGITQSPKYLFRKEGQNVTLSCEQNLNHDAMYWYRQDPGQGLRLIYYSQIVNDFQKGDIAEGYSVSREKKESFPLTVTSAQKNPTAFYLCASSSGRAGYEQYFGPGTRLTVT.

The chain is built from TRBV15 and TRBJ2-5; D is unresolved. The J call is doubtful: the DNA matches TRBJ2-7 better. CDR3 length: 12 amino acids. Germline CDR1 is LNHNV and CDR2 is YYDKDF (reference sequence). DNA of the CDR3: TGTGCCACCAGCAGTCCGTCCTACGAGCAGTACTTC. Translating gives CATSSPSYEQYF.

This clone was seen a handful of times. The chain has TRBV4-2 and TRBJ1-5, with D uncertain. The germline V gene has CDR1 LGHNA and CDR2 YNFKEQ. This CDR3 is built from 14 residues. Deletions cut 0 bases from V and 2 bases from J, with 5 bases between. The CDR3 DNA reads TGTGCCAGCAGCCAAGATTCGGGCAATCAGCCCCAGCATTTT. Residues: CASSQDSGNQPQHF.

The rearrangement uses TRBV6-4 and TRBJ2-1; 9 positions match TRBD1. V shed 4 bases, J shed 1 base, and the junction held 2 bases outside the gene matches. The CDR3 is made up of 15 amino acids. Looked up from germline, CDR1 is MRHNA and CDR2 is SNTAGT. The CDR3 spells CASSAGQGSYNEQFF. The CDR3 DNA reads TGTGCCAGCAGTGCCGGACAGGGGTCCTACAATGAGCAGTTCTTC.

This clone was seen once. The chain joins TRBV5-8 to TRBJ2-6; 7 nucleotides agree with TRBD2. CDR3 size: 18 residues. CDR1 is SGHTS, CDR2 YDEGEE, per germline. The V and J ends lost 1 base and 1 base, in that order; junction bases with no gene match: 8. The CDR3 region has the DNA TGTGCCAGCAGCTTGTATGCTGGGGGGGTATCTGGGGCCAACGTCCTGACTTTC. Its protein product is CASSLYAGGVSGANVLTF.

This clone was picked up a small number of times. The V call is TRBV3-1 (or the pseudogene TRBV3-2), the J call TRBJ2-7; no reliable D call. Between the trimmed V and J ends, which lost 4 bases and 9 bases, there was a span of 4 bases. The germline gives CDR1 LGHDT, CDR2 YNNKEL (reference sequence). CDR3 size: 9 residues. The DNA for the CDR3 is TGTGCCAGCAGCCGTTGGCAGTACTTC. It yields the protein CASSRWQYF.

The chain carries TRBV4-1 and TRBJ2-1; 12 nucleotides match TRBD2. This CDR3 has 15 amino acids. The V gene end was trimmed by 1 base and the J gene end by 9 bases; junction bases not matched to a gene: 4. Germline lookup yields CDR1 MGHRA and CDR2 YSYEKL. The CDR3, as DNA: TGCGCCAGCAGCCAAGCGTCTAGCGGGAGGGGTGAGCAGTTCTTC. Its protein is CASSQASSGRGEQFF.

This chain connects TRBV19 to TRBJ1-2; 9 bases line up with TRBD1. CDR3 length: 17 amino acids. The junction had 14 bases not matched to a gene; V was cut back by 2 bases and J by 7 bases. The germline V gene has CDR1 LNHDA and CDR2 SQIVND (reference sequence). CDR3 in amino acids: CASSIRGAGTGMRGYTF. CDR3 sequence (DNA): TGTGCCAGTAGTATACGAGGAGCCGGGACAGGGATGCGTGGCTACACCTTC.

The chain couples TRBV6-4 to TRBJ2-7; maybe TRBD2 (6 bases). Germline values: CDR1 MRHNA, CDR2 SNTAGT. The V end was cut by 5 bases, the J end by 4 bases, with 15 bases between. The CDR3 totals 14 residues. The CDR3 coding sequence is TGTGCCAGCAGTTCCAACCTGGGGGGTTACGAGCAGTACTTC. Protein: CASSSNLGGYEQYF.

V gene TRBV7-9 combines with J gene TRBJ2-5, with 13 bases that match TRBD2. The J segment lost 5 bases and the V segment lost 3 bases, leaving 6 bases of the junction unmatched. Germline V gene lookup returns CDR1 SEHNR and CDR2 FQNEAQ (reference sequence). This CDR3 has 16 amino acids. In DNA form, the CDR3 reads TGTGCCAGCAGCTTGGGACTAGCGGGACTAGGGGAGACCCAGTACTTC. It codes for CASSLGLAGLGETQYF.

The chain links TRBV15 to TRBJ2-3; 10 bases match TRBD2. V lost 9 bases to trimming and J lost 4 bases; unmatched junction nucleotides: 13. The CDR3 sequence is 16 residues long. Germline V CDR1 and CDR2: LNHNV, YYDKDF (reference sequence). The DNA of the CDR3 is TGTGCCACTCGCTACCCTAGCGGGAGTTTCGCAGATACGCAGTATTTT. Residues: CATRYPSGSFADTQYF.

V and J are TRBV6-1 and TRBJ2-1, with no clear D. Trimming removed 4 bases from V and 6 bases from J, with 7 bases in between. Germline values: CDR1 MNHNS, CDR2 SASEGT. This CDR3 has 12 residues. As DNA, the CDR3 is TGTGCCAGCAGTGTATACTTCAATGAGCAGTTCTTC. Its protein product is CASSVYFNEQFF.